These 8 T cell receptor beta chains originate from one sample sequenced in a study of CD8 T cells in Susac syndrome. Random hexamers were used to reverse transcribe the RNA input (about 0.5 to 1 ug). MiXCR, run by TCRdb on the immunoSEQ multiplex PCR reads, gives a single entry per CDR3 protein. The profile shows more than 95,000 distinct CDR3 sequences, 85% to 95% of them singletons. What was sequenced was CD8+ T cells from PBMCs. The receptors come from a human donor with multiple sclerosis.

The CDR3 DNA reads as TGTGCCAGCAGCTCAGGGGGGGGCTATGGCTACACCTTC. Protein sequence: CASSSGGGYGYTF. The J gene is TRBJ1-2, the V gene TRBV7-9, with TRBD1 matching over 7 bases. Germline V lookup: CDR1 SEHNR, CDR2 FQNEAQ (reference sequence). The J segment lost 4 bases and the V segment lost 4 bases, leaving 3 bases of the junction unmatched. The CDR3 has 13 amino acids.

In this sample, this clonotype turned up once. V usage is TRBV15 and J usage is TRBJ2-7; D gene uncertain. The CDR3 loop spans 14 amino acids. The germline V gene has CDR1 LNHNV and CDR2 YYDKDF (reference sequence). Trimming took 3 bases from V and 0 from J, leaving 9 bases between them. CDR3: CATSSPDHSYEQYV. The CDR3, as DNA: TGTGCCACCAGCAGTCCCGACCACTCCTACGAGCAGTACGTC.

This rearrangement joins TRBV13 to TRBJ2-7, with D tentatively TRBD1 (6 bases). V dropped 5 bases and J dropped 3 bases, with 17 bases sitting between them. CDR1 is PRHDT and CDR2 is FYEKMQ in the germline V gene (reference sequence). The CDR3 totals 15 residues. The CDR3 loop is CASSLRDTTFYEQYV. CDR3 nucleotides: TGTGCCAGCAGCCTCCGGGACACGACCTTCTACGAGCAGTACGTC.

V and J are TRBV27 and TRBJ1-2; TRBD1 matches 8 bases. Trimming cost V 5 bases and J 4 bases; bases outside gene matches: 6. CDR3 size: 14 residues. Per germline, CDR1 MNHEY and CDR2 SMNVEV (reference sequence). The CDR3 sequence: CASSQGQAGYGYTF. The CDR3, as DNA: TGTGCCAGCAGTCAGGGACAGGCAGGCTATGGCTACACCTTC.

J is TRBJ1-1 and V is TRBV12-5; the D is unclear. V shed 6 bases and J shed 5 bases, with 10 bases lying between them. The CDR3 has 12 residues. The germline CDR1 and CDR2 sequences are LGHNT and FRNRAP. The CDR3 protein is CASGPGRTEAFF. The CDR3 nucleotides read TGTGCTAGTGGCCCCGGGAGGACTGAAGCTTTCTTT.

The chain recombines TRBV3-1 with TRBJ2-3; no firm D call. Looked up from germline, CDR1 is LGHDT and CDR2 is YNNKEL (reference sequence). CDR3 length: 13 amino acids. V was pared by 4 bases and J by 5 bases, with 10 bases between. The CDR3 coding sequence is TGTGCCAGCAGCCCCCGCTTGCGAGATACGCAGTATTTT. Translation: CASSPRLRDTQYF.

The V call is TRBV3-1, the J call TRBJ1-4, with D hard to call. This CDR3 is 18 amino acids long. The germline V and J ends were trimmed by 4 bases and 0 bases, with 18 bases remaining between them. Germline values: CDR1 LGHDT, CDR2 YNNKEL (reference sequence). The CDR3, as DNA: TGTGCCAGCAGCCCGTCGATTTATTTCGGAGCAACTAATGAAAAACTGTTTTTT. This gives the protein CASSPSIYFGATNEKLFF.

The table lists this clonotype with a count of one. This CDR3 is CASSQELRELTYEQYF. The CDR3 bases are TGTGCCAGCAGCCAAGAACTCAGGGAGTTGACCTACGAGCAGTACTTC. This sequence joins TRBV4-2 and TRBJ2-7; D may be TRBD1 or TRBD2 (5 bases each). In germline, CDR1 is LGHNA, CDR2 YNFKEQ. The CDR3 has 16 amino acids. Trimming left V 0 bases short and J 2 bases short, with 14 bases between.